In its sample, the clone carrying this T cell receptor (beta chain) was seen once. The PCR made use of 60 Vbeta and 13 Jbeta primers. Data came from immunoSEQ multiplex PCR; TCRdb stores just in-frame clones and leaves some out. The sample includes some 150,000 clones, 65% to 80% of them seen just once. The V gene's germline CDR1 is SGHRS and CDR2 YFSETQ. The trim removed 4 bases at V and 4 bases at J, leaving 6 bases unmatched. This CDR3 is built from 14 residues. The data stem from a study of cytomegalovirus exposure and HLA in healthy donors. This sequence joins TRBV5-1 and TRBJ1-1; the match to TRBD1 covers 8 bases. The material sequenced was PBMCs. The receptor was isolated from a man aged 30 to 39 in good health and CMV-seronegative. The chain's CDR3 is CASSTQQGGTEAFF. For the CDR3, the DNA is TGCGCCAGCAGCACACAACAGGGGGGCACTGAAGCTTTCTTT.